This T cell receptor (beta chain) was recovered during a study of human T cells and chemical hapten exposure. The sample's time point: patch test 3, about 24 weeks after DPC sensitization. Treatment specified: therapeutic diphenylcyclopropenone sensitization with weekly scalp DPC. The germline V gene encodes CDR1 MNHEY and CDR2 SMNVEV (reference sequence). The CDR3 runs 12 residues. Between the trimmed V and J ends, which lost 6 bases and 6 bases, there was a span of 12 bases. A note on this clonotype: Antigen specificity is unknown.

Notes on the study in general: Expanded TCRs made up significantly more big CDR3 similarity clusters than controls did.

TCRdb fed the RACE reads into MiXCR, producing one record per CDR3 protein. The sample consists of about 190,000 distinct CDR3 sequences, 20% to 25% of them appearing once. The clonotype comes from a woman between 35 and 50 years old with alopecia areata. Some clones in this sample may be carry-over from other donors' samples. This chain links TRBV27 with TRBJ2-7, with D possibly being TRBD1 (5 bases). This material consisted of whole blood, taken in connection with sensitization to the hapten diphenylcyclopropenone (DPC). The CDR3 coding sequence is TGTGCCAGCAGCCTTACAGGTTCCGAGCAGTACTTC. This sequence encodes CASSLTGSEQYF.